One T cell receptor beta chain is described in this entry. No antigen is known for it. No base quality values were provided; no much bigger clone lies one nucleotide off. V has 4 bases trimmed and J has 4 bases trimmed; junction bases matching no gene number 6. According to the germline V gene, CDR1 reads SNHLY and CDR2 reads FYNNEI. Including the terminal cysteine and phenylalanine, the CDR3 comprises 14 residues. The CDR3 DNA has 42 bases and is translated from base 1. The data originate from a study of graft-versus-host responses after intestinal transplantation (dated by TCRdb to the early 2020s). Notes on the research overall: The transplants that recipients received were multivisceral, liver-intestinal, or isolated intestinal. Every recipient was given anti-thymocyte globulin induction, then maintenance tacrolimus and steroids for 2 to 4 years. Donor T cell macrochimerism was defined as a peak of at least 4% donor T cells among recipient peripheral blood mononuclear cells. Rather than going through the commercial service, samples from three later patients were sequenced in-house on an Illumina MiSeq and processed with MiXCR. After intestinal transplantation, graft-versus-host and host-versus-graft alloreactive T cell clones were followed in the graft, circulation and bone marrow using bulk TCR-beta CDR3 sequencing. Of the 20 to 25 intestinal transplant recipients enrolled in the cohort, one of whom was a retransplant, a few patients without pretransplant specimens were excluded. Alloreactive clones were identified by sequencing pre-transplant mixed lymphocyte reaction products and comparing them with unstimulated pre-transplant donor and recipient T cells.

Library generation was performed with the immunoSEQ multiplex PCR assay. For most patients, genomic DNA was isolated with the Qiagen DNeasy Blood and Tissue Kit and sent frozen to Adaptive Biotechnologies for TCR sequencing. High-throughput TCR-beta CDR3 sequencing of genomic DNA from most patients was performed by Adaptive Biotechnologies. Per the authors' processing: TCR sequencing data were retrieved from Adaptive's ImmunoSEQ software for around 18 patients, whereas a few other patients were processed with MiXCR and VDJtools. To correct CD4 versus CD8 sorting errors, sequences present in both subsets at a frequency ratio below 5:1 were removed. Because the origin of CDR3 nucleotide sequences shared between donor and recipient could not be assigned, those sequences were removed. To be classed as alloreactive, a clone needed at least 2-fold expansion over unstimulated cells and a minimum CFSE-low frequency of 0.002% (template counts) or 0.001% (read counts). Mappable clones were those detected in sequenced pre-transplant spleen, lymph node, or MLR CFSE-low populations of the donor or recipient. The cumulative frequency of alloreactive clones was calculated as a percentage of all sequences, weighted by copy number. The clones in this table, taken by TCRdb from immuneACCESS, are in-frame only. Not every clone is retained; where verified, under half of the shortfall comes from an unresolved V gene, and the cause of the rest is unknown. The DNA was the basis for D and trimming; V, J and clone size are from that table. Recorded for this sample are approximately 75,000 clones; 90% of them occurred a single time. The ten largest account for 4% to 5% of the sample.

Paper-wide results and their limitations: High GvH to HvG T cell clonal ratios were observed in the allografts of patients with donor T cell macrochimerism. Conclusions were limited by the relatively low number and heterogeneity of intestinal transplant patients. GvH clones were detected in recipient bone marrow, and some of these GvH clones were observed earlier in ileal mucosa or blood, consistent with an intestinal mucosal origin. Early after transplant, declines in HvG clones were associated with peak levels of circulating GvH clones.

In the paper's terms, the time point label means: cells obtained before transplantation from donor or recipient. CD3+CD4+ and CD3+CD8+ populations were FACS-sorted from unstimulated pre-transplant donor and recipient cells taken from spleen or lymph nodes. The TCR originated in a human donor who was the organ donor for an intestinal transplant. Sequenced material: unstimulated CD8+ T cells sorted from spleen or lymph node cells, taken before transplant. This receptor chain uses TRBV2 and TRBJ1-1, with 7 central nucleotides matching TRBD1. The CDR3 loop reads CASSVDRDPTEAFF. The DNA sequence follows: TGTGCCAGCAGTGTCGACAGGGACCCCACTGAAGCTTTCTTT.